Listed below are T cell receptor beta chains from one sample, sequenced in a study of cytomegalovirus exposure and HLA in healthy donors. Assay: immunoSEQ multiplex PCR; the TCRdb copy retains only in-frame clones and omits some. Of about 130,000 clones listed, around 85% are singletons. The sample consisted of PBMCs. The receptors derive from a man aged 18 to 35 in good health and CMV-seropositive. CDR3s include the opening cysteine and the closing phenylalanine or tryptophan. Fields, in order: J gene, D gene, clone size, V gene, CDR3 protein, CDR3 DNA. A D gene is named only where the DNA matches it firmly. Size is omitted from some rows. Given values are once, few, many or a class for expanded clones.

J gene: TRBJ1-4; D gene: NA; clone size: few; V gene: TRBV30; CDR3 protein: CACCGTQITNEKLFF; CDR3 DNA: TGTGCCTGTTGTGGGACTCAGATTACTAATGAAAAACTGTTTTTT
J gene: TRBJ2-2; D gene: TRBD2; clone size: NA; V gene: TRBV10-3; CDR3 protein: CAISTRSGRASQPGELFF; CDR3 DNA: TGTGCCATCAGTACCAGAAGCGGGAGGGCCTCACAGCCCGGGGAGCTGTTTTTT
J gene: TRBJ2-1; D gene: NA; clone size: NA; V gene: TRBV4-3; CDR3 protein: CASSQILGWDNEQFF; CDR3 DNA: TGCGCCAGCAGCCAAATCCTGGGCTGGGACAATGAGCAGTTCTTC
J gene: TRBJ2-3; D gene: TRBD2; clone size: NA; V gene: TRBV4-1; CDR3 protein: CASSPRTSGFSTDTQYF; CDR3 DNA: TGCGCCAGCAGCCCTAGGACTAGCGGGTTCAGCACAGATACGCAGTATTTT
J gene: TRBJ2-2; D gene: TRBD1; clone size: NA; V gene: TRBV7-2; CDR3 protein: CASSLVGGGTGELFF; CDR3 DNA: TGTGCCAGCAGCTTAGTAGGGGGCGGAACCGGGGAGCTGTTTTTT
J gene: TRBJ1-2; D gene: TRBD1; clone size: NA; V gene: TRBV7-2; CDR3 protein: CASSFYNRGPSGYTF; CDR3 DNA: TGTGCCAGCAGCTTTTACAACAGGGGCCCCTCCGGCTACACCTTC
J gene: TRBJ1-4; D gene: NA; clone size: NA; V gene: TRBV4-3; CDR3 protein: CASSAWAGGNEKLFF; CDR3 DNA: TGCGCCAGCAGCGCATGGGCGGGTGGTAATGAAAAACTGTTTTTT
J gene: TRBJ2-1; D gene: TRBD2; clone size: NA; V gene: TRBV19; CDR3 protein: CASSSSGKTYNEQFF; CDR3 DNA: TGTGCCAGTAGTAGTAGCGGGAAGACCTACAATGAGCAGTTCTTC
J gene: TRBJ1-6; D gene: NA; clone size: few; V gene: TRBV6-6; CDR3 protein: CASSYPGAYNSPLHF; CDR3 DNA: TGTGCCAGCAGTTACCCAGGGGCCTATAATTCACCCCTCCACTTT
J gene: TRBJ1-2; D gene: NA; clone size: once; V gene: TRBV30; CDR3 protein: CAWSRQVYGYTF; CDR3 DNA: TGTGCCTGGAGTAGACAGGTGTATGGCTACACCTTC
J gene: TRBJ2-2; D gene: TRBD1; clone size: NA; V gene: TRBV30; CDR3 protein: CAWSFTGGPGELFF; CDR3 DNA: TGTGCCTGGAGTTTTACAGGGGGTCCCGGGGAGCTGTTTTTT
J gene: TRBJ1-2; D gene: NA; clone size: NA; V gene: TRBV7-9; CDR3 protein: CASSLSQGLSSF; CDR3 DNA: TGTGCCAGCAGCTTATCCCAGGGGCTTTCCTCCTTC
J gene: TRBJ2-2; D gene: TRBD2; clone size: NA; V gene: TRBV6-1; CDR3 protein: CASSAIVAGGANTGELFF; CDR3 DNA: TGTGCCAGCAGTGCTATTGTAGCGGGGGGGGCGAACACCGGGGAGCTGTTTTTT
J gene: TRBJ1-3; D gene: NA; clone size: few; V gene: TRBV7-2; CDR3 protein: CASSHMTVFNSGNTIYF; CDR3 DNA: TGTGCCAGCAGCCACATGACAGTTTTCAACTCTGGAAACACCATATATTTT
J gene: TRBJ2-1; D gene: TRBD2; clone size: NA; V gene: TRBV6-1; CDR3 protein: CASTPGGEQFF; CDR3 DNA: TGTGCCAGCACCCCGGGGGGTGAGCAGTTCTTC
J gene: TRBJ2-1; D gene: TRBD1; clone size: NA; V gene: TRBV7-2; CDR3 protein: CASSRDRGPNEQFF; CDR3 DNA: TGTGCCAGCAGCCGCGACAGGGGGCCCAATGAGCAGTTCTTC
J gene: TRBJ1-1; D gene: TRBD1; clone size: NA; V gene: TRBV29-1; CDR3 protein: CSVPGQGFPGTEAFF; CDR3 DNA: TGCAGCGTTCCGGGACAGGGGTTTCCGGGCACTGAAGCTTTCTTT
J gene: TRBJ2-7; D gene: NA; clone size: NA; V gene: TRBV9; CDR3 protein: CASSVDGGWATEQYF; CDR3 DNA: TGTGCCAGCAGCGTAGATGGAGGGTGGGCTACCGAGCAGTACTTC
J gene: TRBJ2-7; D gene: TRBD1; clone size: NA; V gene: TRBV19; CDR3 protein: CASSLRDRDSEQYF; CDR3 DNA: TGTGCCAGTAGTCTAAGGGACAGGGACTCAGAGCAGTACTTC